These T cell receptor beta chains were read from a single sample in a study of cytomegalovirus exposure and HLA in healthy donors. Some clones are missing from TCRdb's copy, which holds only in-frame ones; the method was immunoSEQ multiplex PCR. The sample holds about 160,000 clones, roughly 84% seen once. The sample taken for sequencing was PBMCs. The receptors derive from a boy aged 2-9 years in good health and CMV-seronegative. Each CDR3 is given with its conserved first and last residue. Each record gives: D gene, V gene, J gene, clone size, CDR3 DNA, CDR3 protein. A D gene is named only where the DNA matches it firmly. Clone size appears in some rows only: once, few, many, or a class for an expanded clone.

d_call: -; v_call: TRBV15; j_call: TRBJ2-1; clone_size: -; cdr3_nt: TGTGCCACCAGCAGAACCCTTAGCGGTGAGCAGTTCTTC; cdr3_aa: CATSRTLSGEQFF
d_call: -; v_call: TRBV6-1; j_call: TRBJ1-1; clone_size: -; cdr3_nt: TGTGCCAGCATACAGGGTGGTAACACTGAAGCTTTCTTT; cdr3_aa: CASIQGGNTEAFF
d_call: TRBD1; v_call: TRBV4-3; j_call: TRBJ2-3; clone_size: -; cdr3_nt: TGCGCCAGCAGCCAAGGAGAGGGGGCGATAGCAGATACGCAGTATTTT; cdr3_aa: CASSQGEGAIADTQYF
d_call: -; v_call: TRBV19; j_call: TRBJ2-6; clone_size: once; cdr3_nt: TGTGCCAGTAGTATACCTCGGGGGGCACTCTCTGGGGCCAACGTCCTGACTTTC; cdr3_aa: CASSIPRGALSGANVLTF
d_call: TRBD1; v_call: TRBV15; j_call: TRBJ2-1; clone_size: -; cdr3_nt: TGTGCCACCAGCAGCTTTCCGGGACAGGGGGATGGTGAGCAGTTCTTC; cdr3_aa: CATSSFPGQGDGEQFF
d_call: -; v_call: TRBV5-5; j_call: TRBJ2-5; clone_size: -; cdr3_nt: TGTGCCAGCAGCTCGTCCTCGGACTTCGAGACCCAGTACTTC; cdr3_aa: CASSSSSDFETQYF
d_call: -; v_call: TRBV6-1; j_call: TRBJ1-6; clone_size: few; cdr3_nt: TGTGCCAGCAGTGAAGTTACAGGGTATAATTCACCCCTCCACTTT; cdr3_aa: CASSEVTGYNSPLHF
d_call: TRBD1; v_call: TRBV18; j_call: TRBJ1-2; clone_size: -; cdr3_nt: TGTGCCAGCTCACCAGGTGACAGGGACTATGGCTACACCTTC; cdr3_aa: CASSPGDRDYGYTF
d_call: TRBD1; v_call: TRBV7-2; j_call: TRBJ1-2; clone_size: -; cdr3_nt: TGTGCCAGCAGCTTAGGGACAGGGGACTATGGCTACACCTTC; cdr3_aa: CASSLGTGDYGYTF
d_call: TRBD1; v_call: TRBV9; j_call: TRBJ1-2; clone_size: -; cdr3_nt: TGTGCCAGCAGCGGACAGGGCCCATATGGCTACACCTTC; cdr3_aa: CASSGQGPYGYTF
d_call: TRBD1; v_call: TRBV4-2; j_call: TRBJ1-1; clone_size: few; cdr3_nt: TGTGCCAGCAGCTACCTCCGGACAGGGGTAAACACTGAAGCTTTCTTT; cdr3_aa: CASSYLRTGVNTEAFF
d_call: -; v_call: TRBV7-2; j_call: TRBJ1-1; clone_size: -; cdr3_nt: TGTGCCAGCAGCCCCCGCCGGGGGGCCTGGGGCACTGAAGCTTTCTTT; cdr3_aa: CASSPRRGAWGTEAFF
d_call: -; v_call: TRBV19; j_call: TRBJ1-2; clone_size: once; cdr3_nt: TGTGCCAGTAGCATTTCCCGGGGGGACTATGGCTACACCTTC; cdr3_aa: CASSISRGDYGYTF
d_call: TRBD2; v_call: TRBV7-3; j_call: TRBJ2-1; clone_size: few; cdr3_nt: TGTGCCAGCAGCCCACGGACTAGCGGGAGGATGTACAATGAGCAGTTCTTC; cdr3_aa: CASSPRTSGRMYNEQFF
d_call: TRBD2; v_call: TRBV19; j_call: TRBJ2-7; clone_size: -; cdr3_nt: TGTGCCAGTAGTATAGGAGACATAGCGGGAGTGCTTATCGAGCAGTACTTC; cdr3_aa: CASSIGDIAGVLIEQYF
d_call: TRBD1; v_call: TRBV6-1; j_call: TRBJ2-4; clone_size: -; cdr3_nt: TGTGCCAGCGGGGGACAGGGCTCCAAAAACATTCAGTACTTC; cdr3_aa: CASGGQGSKNIQYF
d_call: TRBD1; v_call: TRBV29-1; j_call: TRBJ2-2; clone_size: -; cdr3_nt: TGCAGCGCTTCGGTGGGGAGACAGGGGTTCACCGGGGAGCTGTTTTTT; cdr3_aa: CSASVGRQGFTGELFF
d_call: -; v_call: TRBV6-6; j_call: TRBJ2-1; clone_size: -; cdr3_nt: TGTGCCAGCAGCTCGACTAGTCTACATGTATATGAGCAGTTCTTC; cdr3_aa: CASSSTSLHVYEQFF
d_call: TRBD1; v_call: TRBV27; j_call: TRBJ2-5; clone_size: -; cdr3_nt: TGTGCCAGCAGTTCCCTGGGACAGGGAGTAAGTCAAGAGACCCAGTACTTC; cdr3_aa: CASSSLGQGVSQETQYF
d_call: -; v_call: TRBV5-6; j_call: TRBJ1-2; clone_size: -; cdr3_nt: TGTGCCAGCAGCTTATATGGGGGCGGAGTTCGATTCAACTATGGCTACACCTTC; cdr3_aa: CASSLYGGGVRFNYGYTF
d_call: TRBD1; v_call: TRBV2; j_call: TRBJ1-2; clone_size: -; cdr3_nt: TGTGCCAGCAAGGACAGGGGGGACTATGGCTACACCTTC; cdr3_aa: CASKDRGDYGYTF
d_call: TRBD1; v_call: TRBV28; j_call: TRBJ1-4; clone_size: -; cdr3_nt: TGTGCCAGCAGTCGATGGACAGGAGCTGAAAAACTGTTTTTT; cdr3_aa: CASSRWTGAEKLFF
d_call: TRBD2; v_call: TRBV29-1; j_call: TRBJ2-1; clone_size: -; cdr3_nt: TGCAGCGCCCCCGGGGGGGAAGGTTGGGATGAGCAGTTCTTC; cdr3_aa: CSAPGGEGWDEQFF
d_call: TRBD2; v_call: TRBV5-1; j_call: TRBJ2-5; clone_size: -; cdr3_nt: TGCGCCAGCAGCTCCGGACTAGCGGGGGTACAAGAGACCCAGTACTTC; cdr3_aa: CASSSGLAGVQETQYF
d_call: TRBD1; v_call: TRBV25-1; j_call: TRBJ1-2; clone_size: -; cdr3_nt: TGTGCCAGCAGGGGCGGACGGACAGGGGAGCAAGGCTACACCTTC; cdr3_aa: CASRGGRTGEQGYTF
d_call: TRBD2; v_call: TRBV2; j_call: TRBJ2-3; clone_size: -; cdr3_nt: TGTGCCAGCAGTGGCGGTCAGCGGGGGGGCAGAGATACGCAGTATTTT; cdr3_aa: CASSGGQRGGRDTQYF
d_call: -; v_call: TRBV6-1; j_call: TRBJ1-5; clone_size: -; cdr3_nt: TGTGCCAGCAGTGTTAGTTACAATCAGCCCCAGCATTTT; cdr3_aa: CASSVSYNQPQHF
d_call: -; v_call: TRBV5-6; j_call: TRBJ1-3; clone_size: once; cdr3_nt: TGTGCCAGCAGCTTGGGGAGTACAGGACACTCTGGAAACACCATATATTTT; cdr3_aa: CASSLGSTGHSGNTIYF
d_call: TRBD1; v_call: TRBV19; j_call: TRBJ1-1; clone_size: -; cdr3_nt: TGTGCCAGTAGTCAGGGACAGCCGCAAGGCACTGAAGCTTTCTTT; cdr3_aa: CASSQGQPQGTEAFF
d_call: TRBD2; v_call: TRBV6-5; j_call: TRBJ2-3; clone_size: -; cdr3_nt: TGTGCCAGCAGTCAGCGGGAGGGTGGAGATACGCAGTATTTT; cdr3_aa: CASSQREGGDTQYF
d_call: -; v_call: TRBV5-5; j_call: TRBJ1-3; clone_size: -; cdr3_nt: TGTGCCAGCACCCGGACACTAAACTCTGGAAACACCATATATTTT; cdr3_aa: CASTRTLNSGNTIYF
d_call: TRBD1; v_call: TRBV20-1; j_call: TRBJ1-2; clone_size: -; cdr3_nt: TGCTCGGGACAGACAAACTATGGCTACACCTTC; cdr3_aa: CSGQTNYGYTF
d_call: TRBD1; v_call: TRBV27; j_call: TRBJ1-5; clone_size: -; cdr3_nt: TGTGCCAGTCGAACAGGGGGCCATAGCCAGCCCCAGCATTTT; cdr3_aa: CASRTGGHSQPQHF
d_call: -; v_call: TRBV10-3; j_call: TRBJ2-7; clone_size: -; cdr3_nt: TGTGCCATCAGTGAGTCGACTTACGAGCAGTACTTC; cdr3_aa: CAISESTYEQYF
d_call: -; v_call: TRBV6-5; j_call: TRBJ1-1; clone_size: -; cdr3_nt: TGTGCCAGCAGTAGTCCGGGGGAGGGGCGGACTGAAGCTTTCTTT; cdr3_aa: CASSSPGEGRTEAFF
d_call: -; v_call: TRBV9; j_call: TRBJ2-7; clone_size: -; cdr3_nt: TGTGCCAGCAGCGTAGGGACAGAGACTTACGAGCAGTACTTC; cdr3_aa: CASSVGTETYEQYF
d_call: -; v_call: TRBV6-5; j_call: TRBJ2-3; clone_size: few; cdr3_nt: TGTGCCAGCAGTTACGGCGCGGGGGCCACAGATACGCAGTATTTT; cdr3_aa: CASSYGAGATDTQYF
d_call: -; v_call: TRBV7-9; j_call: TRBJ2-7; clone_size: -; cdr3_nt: TGTGCTTCACTCCCCGGGGGAGCCTACGAGCAGTACTTC; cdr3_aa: CASLPGGAYEQYF
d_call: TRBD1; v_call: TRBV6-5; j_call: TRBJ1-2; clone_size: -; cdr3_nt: TGTGCCAGCAGTTACTCCTGGGACAGGGTGGGCTATGGCTACACCTTC; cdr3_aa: CASSYSWDRVGYGYTF
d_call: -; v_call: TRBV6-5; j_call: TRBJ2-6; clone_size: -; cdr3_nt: TGTGCCAGCAGCTCTTGGAGCTCTGGGGCCAACGTCCTGACTTTC; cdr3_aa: CASSSWSSGANVLTF
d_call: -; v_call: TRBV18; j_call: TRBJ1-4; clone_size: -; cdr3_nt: TGTGCCAGCTCCGGGGACACACTAACAACTAATGAAAAACTGTTTTTT; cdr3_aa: CASSGDTLTTNEKLFF
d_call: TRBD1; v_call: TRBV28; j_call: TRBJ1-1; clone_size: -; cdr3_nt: TGTGCCAGCAGTTTAACAGGACAGGGCCATTTGGAAGCTTTCTTT; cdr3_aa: CASSLTGQGHLEAFF
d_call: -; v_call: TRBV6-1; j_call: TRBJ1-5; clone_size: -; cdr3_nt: TGTGCCAGCAGTGAAGCCGGGCAGCCCCAGCATTTT; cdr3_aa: CASSEAGQPQHF
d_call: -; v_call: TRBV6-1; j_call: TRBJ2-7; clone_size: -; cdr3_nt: TGTGCCAGCAGTGGACACTACGAGCAGTACTTC; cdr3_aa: CASSGHYEQYF
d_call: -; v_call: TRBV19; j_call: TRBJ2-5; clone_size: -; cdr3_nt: TGTGCCAGTAGTTTCGGGTTCGAAGAGACCCAGTACTTC; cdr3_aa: CASSFGFEETQYF
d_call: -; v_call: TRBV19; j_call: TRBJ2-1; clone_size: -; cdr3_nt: TGTGCCAGTAGTATAAGGGGGGGCTACAATGAGCAGTTCTTC; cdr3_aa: CASSIRGGYNEQFF
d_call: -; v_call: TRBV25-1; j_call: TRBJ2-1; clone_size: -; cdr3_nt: TGTGCCAGCAGTGCGTACAATGAGCAGTTCTTC; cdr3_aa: CASSAYNEQFF
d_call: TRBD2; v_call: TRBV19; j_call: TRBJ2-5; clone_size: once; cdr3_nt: TGTGCCAGTAGTATTAAGGGAGGGGAGACCCAGTACTTC; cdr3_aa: CASSIKGGETQYF
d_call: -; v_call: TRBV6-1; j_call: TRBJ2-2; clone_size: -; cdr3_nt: TGTGCCAGCAGCCACAGGGTTACGGGGGAGCTGTTTTTT; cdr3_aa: CASSHRVTGELFF
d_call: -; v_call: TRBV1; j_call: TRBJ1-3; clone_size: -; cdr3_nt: TGCACCAGCAGCCATCCTCGACAGCCGCAGAACACCATATATTTT; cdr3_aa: CTSSHPRQPQNTIYF
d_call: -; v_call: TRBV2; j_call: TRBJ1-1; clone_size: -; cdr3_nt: TGTGCCAGCAGTGAAAACCGACACATGAACACTGAAGCTTTCTTT; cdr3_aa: CASSENRHMNTEAFF
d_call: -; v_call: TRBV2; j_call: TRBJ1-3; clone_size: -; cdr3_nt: TGTGCCAGCACTAAGGAGGGAGCTGGAAACACCATATATTTT; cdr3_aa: CASTKEGAGNTIYF
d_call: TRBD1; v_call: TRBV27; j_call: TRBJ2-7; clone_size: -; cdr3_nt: TGTGCCAGCAGTCATTACCTCAGGGGGCAACCCGGCTACGAGCAGTACTTC; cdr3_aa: CASSHYLRGQPGYEQYF
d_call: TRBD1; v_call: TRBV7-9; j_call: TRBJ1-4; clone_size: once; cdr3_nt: TGTGCCAGCAGCTCCCAACAGGGGGCAGGTGAAAAACTGTTTTTT; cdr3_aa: CASSSQQGAGEKLFF
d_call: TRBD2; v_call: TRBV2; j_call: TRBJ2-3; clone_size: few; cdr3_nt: TGTGCCAGCAGCCCCGGACTAGCGGGAGGTACAGATACGCAGTATTTT; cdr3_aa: CASSPGLAGGTDTQYF
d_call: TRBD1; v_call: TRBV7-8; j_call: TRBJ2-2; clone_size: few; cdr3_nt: TGTGCCAGCAGCGGGACAGGGCTTGACACCGGGGAGCTGTTTTTT; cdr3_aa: CASSGTGLDTGELFF
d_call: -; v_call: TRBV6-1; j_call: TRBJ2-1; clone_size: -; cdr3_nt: TGTGCCAGCAGTTTAGCGATTGAGCAGTTCTTC; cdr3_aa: CASSLAIEQFF
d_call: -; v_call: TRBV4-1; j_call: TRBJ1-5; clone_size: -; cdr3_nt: TGCGCCAGCAGCCAAACCGGCGGACCCCAGCATTTT; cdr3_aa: CASSQTGGPQHF
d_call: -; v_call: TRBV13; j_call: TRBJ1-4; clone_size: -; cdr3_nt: TGTGCCAGCAGCCCAGCGGAGGGGGAAAAACTGTTTTTT; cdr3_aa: CASSPAEGEKLFF
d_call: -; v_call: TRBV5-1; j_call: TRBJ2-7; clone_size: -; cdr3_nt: TGCGCCAGCAGCATAGGACAGCTCTCCTACGAGCAGTACTTC; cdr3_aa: CASSIGQLSYEQYF